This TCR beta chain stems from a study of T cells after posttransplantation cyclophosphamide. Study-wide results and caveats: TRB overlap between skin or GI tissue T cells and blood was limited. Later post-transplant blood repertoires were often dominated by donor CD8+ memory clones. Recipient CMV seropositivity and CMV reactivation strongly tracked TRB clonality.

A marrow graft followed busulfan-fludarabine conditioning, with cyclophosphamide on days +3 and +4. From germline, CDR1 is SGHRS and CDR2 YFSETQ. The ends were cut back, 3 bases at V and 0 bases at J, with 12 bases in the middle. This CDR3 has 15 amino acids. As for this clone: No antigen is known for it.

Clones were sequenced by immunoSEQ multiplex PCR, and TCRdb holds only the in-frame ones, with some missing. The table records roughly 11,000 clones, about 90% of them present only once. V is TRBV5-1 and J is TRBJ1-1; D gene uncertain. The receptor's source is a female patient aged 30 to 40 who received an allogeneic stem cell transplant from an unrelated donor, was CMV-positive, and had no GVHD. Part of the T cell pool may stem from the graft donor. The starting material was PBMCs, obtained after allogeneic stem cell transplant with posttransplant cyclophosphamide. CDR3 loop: CASSWAGKVNTEAFF. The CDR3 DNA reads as TGCGCCAGCAGCTGGGCCGGGAAGGTGAACACTGAAGCTTTCTTT.